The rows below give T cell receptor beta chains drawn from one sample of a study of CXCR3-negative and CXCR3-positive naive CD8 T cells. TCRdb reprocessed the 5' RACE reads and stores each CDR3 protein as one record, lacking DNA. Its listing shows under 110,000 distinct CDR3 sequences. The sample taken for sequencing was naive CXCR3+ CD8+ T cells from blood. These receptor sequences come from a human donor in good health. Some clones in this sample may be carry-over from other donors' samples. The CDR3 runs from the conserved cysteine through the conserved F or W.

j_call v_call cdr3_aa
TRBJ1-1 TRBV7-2 CASRGTGAIEAFF
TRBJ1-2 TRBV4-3 CASSQDPRENYGYTF
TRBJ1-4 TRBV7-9 CASSETATQGKLFF
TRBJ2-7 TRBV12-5 CASGLGETYEQYF
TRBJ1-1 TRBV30 CAWSLVENTEAFF
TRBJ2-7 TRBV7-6 CASSPGQGTGEQYF
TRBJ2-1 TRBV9 CASSASGTWDQFF
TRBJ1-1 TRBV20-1 CSARSRLNTEAFF
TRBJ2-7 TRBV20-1 CSARDWTYTYEQYF
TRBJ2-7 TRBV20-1 CSARDSHSYEQYF
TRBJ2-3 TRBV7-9 CASSLRDLADTQYF
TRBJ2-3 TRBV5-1 CASSDFPGRTDTQYF
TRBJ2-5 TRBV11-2 CASSPGTYQETQYF
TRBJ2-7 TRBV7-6 CASSPEDGSYEQYF
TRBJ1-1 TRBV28 CASSFTTGLTEAFF
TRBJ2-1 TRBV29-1 CSVEDRVLRDTAYNEQFF
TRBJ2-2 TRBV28 CASSTRTGPGELFF
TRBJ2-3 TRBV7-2 CASSLVGLGIRTDTQYF
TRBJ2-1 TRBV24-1 CATSDPGQSNEQFF
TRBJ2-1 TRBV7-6 CASSPRWQDNEPFF
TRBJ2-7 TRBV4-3 CASSQDTGPSYEQYF